A selection of T cell receptor beta chains follows, all from one sample in a study of identifying expanded T cells in peripheral blood. Clones were read by immunoSEQ multiplex PCR, and TCRdb kept only the in-frame ones, dropping some. The top ten clones hold just under 4.5% of a sample with about 86,000 clones, about 85% of them seen once. The material sequenced was blood. The origin of the receptors is a person between 18 and 69 years old in good health. CDR3s include the opening cysteine and the closing phenylalanine or tryptophan. A D gene is named only where the DNA matches it firmly. Clone size is not always given. Where it is, it says once, few, many or a class for expanded clones.

>NA|NA|TRBV30|TRBJ2-7
CAWSYTYEQYF
TGTGCCTGGAGTTACACCTACGAGCAGTACTTC
>TRBD1|NA|TRBV6-5|TRBJ2-3
CASSLRDSSTDTQYF
TGTGCCAGCAGCCTCCGGGACAGCAGCACAGATACGCAGTATTTT
>NA|NA|TRBV11-3|TRBJ1-1
CASSLSGYNTEAFF
TGTGCCAGCAGCTTATCGGGGTACAACACTGAAGCTTTCTTT
>NA|NA|TRBV18|TRBJ1-4
CASSRLQTTNEKLFF
TGTGCCAGCTCACGGCTACAGACAACTAATGAAAAACTGTTTTTT
>NA|few|TRBV11-2|TRBJ1-5
CASSFQAGQPQHF
TGTGCCAGCAGCTTTCAGGCTGGGCAGCCCCAGCATTTT
>TRBD1|NA|TRBV6-6|TRBJ2-3
CASSYGGVNRGDTQYF
TGTGCCAGCAGTTACGGGGGCGTCAACAGGGGGGATACGCAGTATTTT
>NA|NA|TRBV5-1|TRBJ1-2
CASSLGQVGDYGYTF
TGCGCCAGCAGCTTGGGACAGGTTGGGGATTATGGCTACACCTTC
>NA|NA|TRBV4-3|TRBJ1-2
CASSQDSEKRYGYTF
TGCGCCAGCAGCCAAGATTCAGAAAAGAGATATGGCTACACCTTC
>TRBD1|once|TRBV2|TRBJ1-1
CASSDGDSSEAFF
TGTGCCAGCAGTGATGGGGACAGCTCTGAAGCTTTCTTT
>NA|NA|TRBV6-5|TRBJ1-1
CASSFQANTEAFF
TGTGCCAGCAGTTTCCAAGCGAACACTGAAGCTTTCTTT
>TRBD1|once|TRBV11-2|TRBJ1-1
CASSLQGDEAFF
TGTGCCAGCAGCCTTCAGGGGGACGAAGCTTTCTTT
>TRBD1|NA|TRBV5-4|TRBJ2-7
CASSRQGALLGEQYF
TGTGCCAGCAGCAGACAGGGGGCGCTTTTGGGGGAGCAGTACTTC
>NA|NA|TRBV5-4|TRBJ2-3
CASSRSVSDTQYF
TGCGCCAGCAGCAGGTCAGTTTCAGATACGCAGTATTTT
>NA|NA|TRBV7-9|TRBJ1-1
CASSLHVVKDTEAFF
TGTGCCAGCAGCCTCCATGTCGTCAAAGACACTGAAGCTTTCTTT
>NA|NA|TRBV19|TRBJ2-2
CASSEGTGGWTGELFF
TGTGCCAGTAGCGAAGGGACTGGAGGTTGGACCGGGGAGCTGTTTTTT
>TRBD2|NA|TRBV19|TRBJ2-3
CASSSHDGGNTQYF
TGTGCCAGTAGTTCACACGACGGGGGGAATACGCAGTATTTT
>NA|NA|TRBV19|TRBJ1-5
CATLPRGGNQPQHF
TGTGCCACCCTGCCACGGGGGGGCAATCAGCCCCAGCATTTT
>NA|NA|TRBV6-5|TRBJ1-1
CASTIGGGRNTEAFF
TGTGCCAGCACTATAGGGGGGGGTCGTAACACTGAAGCTTTCTTT